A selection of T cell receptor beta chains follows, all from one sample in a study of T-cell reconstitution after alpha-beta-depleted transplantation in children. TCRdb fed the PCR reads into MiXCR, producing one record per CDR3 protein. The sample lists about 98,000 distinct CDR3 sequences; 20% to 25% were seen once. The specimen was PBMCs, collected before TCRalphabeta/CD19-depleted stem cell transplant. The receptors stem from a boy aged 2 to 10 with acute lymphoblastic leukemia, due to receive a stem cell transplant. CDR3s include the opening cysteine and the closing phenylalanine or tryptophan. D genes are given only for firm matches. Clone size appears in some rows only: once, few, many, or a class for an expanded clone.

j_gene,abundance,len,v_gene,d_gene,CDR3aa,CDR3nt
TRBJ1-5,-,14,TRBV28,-,CASRTVYSNQPQHF,TGTGCCAGCAGGACGGTTTATAGCAATCAGCCCCAGCATTTT
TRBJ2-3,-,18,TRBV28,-,CASSSIRDLFRGTDTQYF,TGTGCCAGCAGCTCCATCCGGGACCTATTTCGTGGCACAGATACGCAGTATTTT
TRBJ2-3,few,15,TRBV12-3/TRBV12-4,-,CASSFGGGVTDTQYF,TGTGCCAGCAGTTTTGGCGGCGGAGTAACAGATACGCAGTATTTT
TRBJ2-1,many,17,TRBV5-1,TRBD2,CASSLATTSGGLNEQFF,TGCGCCAGCAGCTTGGCCACGACTAGCGGAGGACTCAATGAGCAGTTCTTC
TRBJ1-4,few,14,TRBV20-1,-,CSAPWVMGLSKLFF,TGCAGTGCTCCGTGGGTTATGGGGCTTTCAAAACTGTTTTTT
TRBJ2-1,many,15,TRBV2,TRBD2,CASRPSGGARNEQFF,TGTGCCAGCAGACCTAGCGGAGGGGCGAGGAATGAGCAGTTCTTC
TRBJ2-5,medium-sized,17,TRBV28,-,CASSYLHPDWGEETQYF,TGTGCCAGCAGTTACCTCCACCCTGACTGGGGTGAAGAGACCCAGTACTTC
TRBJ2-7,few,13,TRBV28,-,CASTLQGSYEQYF,TGTGCCAGCACCTTACAGGGCTCCTACGAGCAGTACTTC
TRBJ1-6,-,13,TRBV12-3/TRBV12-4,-,CASNPGGRSPLHF,TGTGCCAGCAACCCCGGCGGGAGATCACCCCTCCACTTT
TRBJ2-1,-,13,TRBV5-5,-,CASSFSQAGEQFF,TGTGCCAGCAGTTTCTCTCAAGCGGGTGAGCAGTTCTTC
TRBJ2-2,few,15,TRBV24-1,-,CATSDPGLHTGELFF,TGTGCCACCAGTGATCCGGGACTTCACACCGGGGAGCTGTTTTTT
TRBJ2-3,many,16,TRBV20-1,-,CSAREGSGGARDTQYF,TGCAGTGCTAGAGAGGGTAGCGGAGGGGCCAGAGATACGCAGTATTTT
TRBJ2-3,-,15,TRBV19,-,CASSIRDHPTDTQYF,TGTGCCAGTAGTATCCGGGACCATCCCACAGATACGCAGTATTTT
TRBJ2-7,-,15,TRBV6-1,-,CASKRGGISSYEQYF,TGTGCCAGCAAGAGGGGAGGTATAAGCTCCTACGAGCAGTACTTC
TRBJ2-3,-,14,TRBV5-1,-,CASSPERATDTQYF,TGCGCCAGCAGCCCAGAACGGGCCACAGATACGCAGTATTTT
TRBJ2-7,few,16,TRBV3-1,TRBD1,CASSRVTTGSSYEQYF,TGTGCCAGCAGCCGAGTAACGACAGGGAGCTCCTACGAGCAGTACTTC
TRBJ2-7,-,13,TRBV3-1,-,CASSQVTGYEQYF,TGTGCCAGCAGCCAAGTAACAGGCTACGAGCAGTACTTC
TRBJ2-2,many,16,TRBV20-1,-,CSARASHTANTGELFF,TGCAGTGCTAGAGCCAGCCATACAGCGAACACCGGGGAGCTGTTTTTT
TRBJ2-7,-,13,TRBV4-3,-,CASSQVRGTEQYF,TGCGCCAGCAGCCAAGTCCGGGGGACGGAGCAGTACTTC
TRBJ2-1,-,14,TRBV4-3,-,CASSQVWGQDEQFF,TGCGCCAGCAGCCAAGTCTGGGGTCAGGATGAGCAGTTCTTC
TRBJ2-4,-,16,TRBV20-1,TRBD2,CSASDFLAVAKNIQYF,TGCAGTGCTAGCGACTTCCTAGCGGTAGCCAAAAACATTCAGTACTTC
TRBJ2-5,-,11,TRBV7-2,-,CASSFPRPQYF,TGTGCCAGCAGCTTCCCCAGACCCCAGTACTTC
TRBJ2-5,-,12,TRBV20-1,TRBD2,CSAPQGLAGQYF,TGCAGTGCTCCCCAGGGACTAGCGGGGCAGTACTTC
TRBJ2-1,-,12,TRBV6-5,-,CASSYRGAEQFF,TGTGCCAGCAGTTACAGAGGGGCTGAGCAGTTCTTC
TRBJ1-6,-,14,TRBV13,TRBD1,CASRDRGIVSPLHF,TGTGCCAGCAGGGACAGGGGGATTGTTTCACCCCTCCACTTT
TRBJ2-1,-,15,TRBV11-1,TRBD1,CASSVAGTEYNEQFF,TGTGCCAGCAGCGTCGCCGGGACAGAGTACAATGAGCAGTTCTTC
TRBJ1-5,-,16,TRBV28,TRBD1,CASSRTGGLNGQPQHF,TGTGCCAGCAGTAGGACAGGGGGGCTCAACGGTCAGCCCCAGCATTTT
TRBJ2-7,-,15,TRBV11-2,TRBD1,CASSRNPGQGYEQYF,TGTGCCAGCAGTCGAAATCCGGGACAGGGATACGAGCAGTACTTC